Sequencing of this TCR beta chain was carried out in a study of beta chain features in type 1 diabetes. Study conclusions and caveats: TCRB CDR3s from Type 1 diabetes patients were moderately but significantly shorter in all four CD4+ subsets.

The V and J ends lost 5 bases and 9 bases, in that order; junction bases with no gene match: 8. This CDR3 contains 13 residues. Germline CDR1 MDHEN, CDR2 SYDVKM. This clone was seen a few times. What it recognizes is unknown. Every isolated RNA sample was fully reverse transcribed, so sequencing captured expressed TCRB transcripts. Clones were sequenced by immunoSEQ multiplex PCR, and TCRdb holds only the in-frame ones, with some missing. Of hundreds of thousands of clones in the sample, 13% were seen once. The source is a man in his late teens or twenties with type 1 diabetes. J is TRBJ2-7 and V is TRBV28; 9 nucleotides line up with TRBD1. Sequenced input: naive CD4+ T cells from blood. CDR3 sequence (DNA): TGTGCCAGCAGTCGCCTGGGACAGGGCTGGCAGTACTTC. Translation gives CASSRLGQGWQYF. The full variable domain, with the rest looked up from reference TRBV28 and TRBJ2-7, is DVKVTQSSRYLVKRTGEKVFLECVQDMDHENMFWYRQDPGLGLRLIYFSYDVKMKEKGDIPEGYSVSREKKERFSLILESASTNQTSMYLCASSRLGQGWQYFGPGTRLTVT.